These 5 T cell receptor beta chains were sequenced from one sample in a study of cytomegalovirus exposure and HLA in healthy donors. The study ran its PCR with 60 Vbeta and 13 Jbeta primers. Repertoires were generated with immunoSEQ multiplex PCR, while TCRdb's copy carries only in-frame clones and drops some. The sample has more than 60,000 clones; about four fifths are singletons. Material for sequencing was PBMCs. These receptor sequences come from a woman aged 25 to 39 in good health and CMV-seronegative.

The rearrangement joins TRBV30 to TRBJ2-2; possibly TRBD2 for D (6 bases). The CDR3 has 14 residues. V lost 1 base, J lost 2 bases, and 8 bases lay in between. The germline V gene has CDR1 GTSNPN and CDR2 SVGIG (reference sequence). Here the CDR3 reads CAWSGGTNTGELFF. Written as DNA, the CDR3 is TGTGCCTGGAGTGGGGGGACTAACACCGGGGAGCTGTTTTTT.

The V and J genes are TRBV4-3 and TRBJ2-1, with 10 bases that match TRBD2. Trimming removed 4 bases from V and 0 bases from J; junction bases left unmatched: 6. The CDR3 is made up of 17 amino acids. CDR1 LGHNA and CDR2 YSLEER come from the germline V gene. CDR3: CASSLTSGAVSYNEQFF. The CDR3 DNA is TGCGCCAGCAGCCTAACTAGCGGGGCGGTCTCCTACAATGAGCAGTTCTTC.

The rearrangement joins TRBV29-1 to TRBJ2-3, with 8 bases identical to TRBD1. V was clipped by 3 bases and J by 3 bases; unmatched bases: 5. Per germline, CDR1 SQVTM and CDR2 ANQGSEA. This CDR3 comprises 14 residues. DNA for the CDR3: TGCAGCGTTGATCTCCGACAGGGGACAGATACGCAGTATTTT. Translating it yields CSVDLRQGTDTQYF.

The chain joins TRBV10-3 to TRBJ2-3; TRBD1 matches at 8 bases. J was trimmed by 0 bases and V by 5 bases; bases with no gene match: 7. CDR1 is ENHRY and CDR2 is SYGVKD in the germline V gene. The length of the CDR3 is 16 residues. CDR3 sequence reads: CAISRGQGASTDTQYF. The CDR3 nucleotides are TGTGCCATCAGTCGAGGGCAGGGGGCGAGCACAGATACGCAGTATTTT.

This clone is a singleton in its sample. The V and J genes are TRBV9 and TRBJ2-1; D is ambiguous. The V and J ends lost 1 base and 0 bases respectively, with 11 bases between them. The CDR3 contains 16 residues. The germline gives CDR1 SGDLS, CDR2 YYNGEE. CDR3 nucleotide sequence: TGTGCCAGCAGCGTAATGGGCCGCAGCTCCTACAATGAGCAGTTCTTC. As protein: CASSVMGRSSYNEQFF.